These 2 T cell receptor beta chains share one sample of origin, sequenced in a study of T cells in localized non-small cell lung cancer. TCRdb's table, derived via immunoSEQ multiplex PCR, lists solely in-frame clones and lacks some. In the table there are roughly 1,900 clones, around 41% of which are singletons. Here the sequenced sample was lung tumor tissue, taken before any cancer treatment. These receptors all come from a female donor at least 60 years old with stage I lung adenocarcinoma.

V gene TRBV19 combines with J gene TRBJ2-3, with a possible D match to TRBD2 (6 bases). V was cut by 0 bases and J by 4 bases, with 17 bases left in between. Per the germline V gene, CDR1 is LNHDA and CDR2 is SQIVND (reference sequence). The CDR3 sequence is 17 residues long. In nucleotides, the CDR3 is TGTGCCAGTAGTATAGATCTGTACGGGGGAGGAGCAGATACGCAGTATTTT. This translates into CASSIDLYGGGADTQYF.

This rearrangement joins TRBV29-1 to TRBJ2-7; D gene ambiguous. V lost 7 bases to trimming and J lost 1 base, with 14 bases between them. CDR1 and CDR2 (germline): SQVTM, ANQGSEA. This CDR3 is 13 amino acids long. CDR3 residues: CSAFYFWSYEQYV. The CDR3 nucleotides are TGCAGCGCCTTCTACTTTTGGTCCTACGAGCAGTACGTC.